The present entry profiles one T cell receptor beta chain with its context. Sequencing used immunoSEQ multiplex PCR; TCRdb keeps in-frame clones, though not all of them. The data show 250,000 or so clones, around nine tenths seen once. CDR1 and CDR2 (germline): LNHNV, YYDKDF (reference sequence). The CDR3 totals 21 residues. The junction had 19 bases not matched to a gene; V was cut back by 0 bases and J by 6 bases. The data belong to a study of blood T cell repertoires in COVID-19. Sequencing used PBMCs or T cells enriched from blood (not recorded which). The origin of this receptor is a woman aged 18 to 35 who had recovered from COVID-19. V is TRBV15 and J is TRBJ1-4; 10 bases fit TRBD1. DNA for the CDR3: TGTGCCACCAGCAGAGATCCCCTAAATCGACAGGGGGCGCGGAGTTATGAAAAACTGTTTTTT. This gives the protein CATSRDPLNRQGARSYEKLFF. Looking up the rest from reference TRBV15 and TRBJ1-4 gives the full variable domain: DAMVIQNPRYQVTQFGKPVTLSCSQTLNHNVMYWYQQKSSQAPKLLFHYYDKDFNNEADTPDNFQSRRPNTSFCFLDIRSPGLGDTAMYLCATSRDPLNRQGARSYEKLFFGSGTQLSVL.